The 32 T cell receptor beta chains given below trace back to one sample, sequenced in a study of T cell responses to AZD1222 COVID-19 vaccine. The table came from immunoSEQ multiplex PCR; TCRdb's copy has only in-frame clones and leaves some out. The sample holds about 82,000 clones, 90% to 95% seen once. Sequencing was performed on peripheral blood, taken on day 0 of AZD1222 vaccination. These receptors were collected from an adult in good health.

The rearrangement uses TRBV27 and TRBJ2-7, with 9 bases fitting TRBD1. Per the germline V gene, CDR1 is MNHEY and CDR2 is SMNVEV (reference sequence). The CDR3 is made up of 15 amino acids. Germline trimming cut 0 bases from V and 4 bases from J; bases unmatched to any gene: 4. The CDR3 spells CASSLSTGGRYEQYF. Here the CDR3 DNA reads TGTGCCAGCAGTTTATCTACAGGGGGCAGGTACGAGCAGTACTTC.

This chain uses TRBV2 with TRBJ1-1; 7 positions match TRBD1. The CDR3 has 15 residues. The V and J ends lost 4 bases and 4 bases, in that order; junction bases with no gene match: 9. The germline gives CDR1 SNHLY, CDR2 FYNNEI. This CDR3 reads CASSGAGGVSTEAFF. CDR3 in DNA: TGTGCCAGCAGTGGTGCAGGGGGGGTTAGCACTGAAGCTTTCTTT.

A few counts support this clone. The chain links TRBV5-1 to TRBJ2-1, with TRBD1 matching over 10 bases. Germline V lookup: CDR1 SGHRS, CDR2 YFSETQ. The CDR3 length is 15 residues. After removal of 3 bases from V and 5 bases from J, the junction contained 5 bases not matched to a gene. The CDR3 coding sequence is TGCGCCAGCAGCTCCCGACAGGGGGCGGACAATGAGCAGTTCTTC. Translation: CASSSRQGADNEQFF.

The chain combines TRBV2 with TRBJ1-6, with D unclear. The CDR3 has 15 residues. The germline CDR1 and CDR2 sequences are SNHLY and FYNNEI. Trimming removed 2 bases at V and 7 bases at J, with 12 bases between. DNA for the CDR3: TGTGCCAGCAGTGAACGAGGCCTAGACAATTCACCCCTCCACTTT. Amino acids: CASSERGLDNSPLHF.

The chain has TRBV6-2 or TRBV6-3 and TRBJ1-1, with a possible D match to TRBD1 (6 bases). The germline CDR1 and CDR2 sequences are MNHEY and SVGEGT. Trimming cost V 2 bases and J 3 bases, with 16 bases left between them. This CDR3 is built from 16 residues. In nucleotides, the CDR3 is TGTGCCAGCAGTTACGTTATTGGGGGCAGCGACACTGAAGCTTTCTTT. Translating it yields CASSYVIGGSDTEAFF.

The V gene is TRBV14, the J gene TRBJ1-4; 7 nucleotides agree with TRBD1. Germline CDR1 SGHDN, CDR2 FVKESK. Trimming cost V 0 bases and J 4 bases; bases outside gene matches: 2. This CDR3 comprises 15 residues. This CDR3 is CASSQETGRNEKLFF. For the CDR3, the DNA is TGTGCCAGCAGCCAAGAGACAGGGCGTAATGAAAAACTGTTTTTT.

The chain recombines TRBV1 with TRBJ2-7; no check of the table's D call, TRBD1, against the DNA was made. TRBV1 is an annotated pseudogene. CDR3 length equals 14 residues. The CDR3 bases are TGCACCAGCAGCCCCTGGACATTTTCCTACGAGCAGTACTTC. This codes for CTSSPWTFSYEQYF.

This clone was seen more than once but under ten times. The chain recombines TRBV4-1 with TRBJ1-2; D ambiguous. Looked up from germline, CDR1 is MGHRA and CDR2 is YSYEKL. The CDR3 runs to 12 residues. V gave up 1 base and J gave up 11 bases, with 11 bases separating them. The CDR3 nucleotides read TGCGCCAGCAGCCAAGCGGGCCTAGGATACACCTTC. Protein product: CASSQAGLGYTF.

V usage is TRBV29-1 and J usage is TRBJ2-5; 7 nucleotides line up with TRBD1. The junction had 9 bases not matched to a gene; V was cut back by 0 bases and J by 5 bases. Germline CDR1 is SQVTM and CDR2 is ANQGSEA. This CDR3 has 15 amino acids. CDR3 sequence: CSVEDPTGYQETQYF. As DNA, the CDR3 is TGCAGCGTTGAAGATCCGACAGGGTATCAGGAGACCCAGTACTTC.

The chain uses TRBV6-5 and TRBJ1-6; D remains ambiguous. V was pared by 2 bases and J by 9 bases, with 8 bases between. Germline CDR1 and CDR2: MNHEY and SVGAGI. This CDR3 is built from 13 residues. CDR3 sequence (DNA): TGTGCCAGCAGTTACGACCCCAGTTCACCCCTCCACTTT. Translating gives CASSYDPSSPLHF.

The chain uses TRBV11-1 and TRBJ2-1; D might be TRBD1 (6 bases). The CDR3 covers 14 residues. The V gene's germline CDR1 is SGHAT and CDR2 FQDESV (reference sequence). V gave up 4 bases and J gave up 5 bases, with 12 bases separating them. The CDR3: CASSSGTSDNEQFF. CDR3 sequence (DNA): TGTGCCAGCAGCTCCGGGACATCGGACAATGAGCAGTTCTTC.

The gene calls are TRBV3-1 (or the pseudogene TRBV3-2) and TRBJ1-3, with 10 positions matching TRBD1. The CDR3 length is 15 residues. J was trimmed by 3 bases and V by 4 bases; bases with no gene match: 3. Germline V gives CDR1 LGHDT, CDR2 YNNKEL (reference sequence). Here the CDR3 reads CASSLGTGDGNTIYF. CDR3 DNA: TGTGCCAGCAGCCTCGGGACAGGGGATGGAAACACCATATATTTT.

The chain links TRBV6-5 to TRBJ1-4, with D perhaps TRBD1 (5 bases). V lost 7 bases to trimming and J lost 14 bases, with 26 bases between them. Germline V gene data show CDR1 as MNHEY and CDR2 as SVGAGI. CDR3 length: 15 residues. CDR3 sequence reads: CASKNPLGPGFQLFF. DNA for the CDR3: TGTGCCAGCAAGAACCCGTTGGGACCGGGGTTTCAGCTGTTTTTT.

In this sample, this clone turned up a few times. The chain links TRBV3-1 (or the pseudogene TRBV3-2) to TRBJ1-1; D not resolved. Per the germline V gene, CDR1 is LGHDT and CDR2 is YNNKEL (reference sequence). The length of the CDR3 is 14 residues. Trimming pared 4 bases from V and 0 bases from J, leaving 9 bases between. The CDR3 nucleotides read TGTGCCAGCAGCCGAGGCAGCCTGAACACTGAAGCTTTCTTT. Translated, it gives CASSRGSLNTEAFF.

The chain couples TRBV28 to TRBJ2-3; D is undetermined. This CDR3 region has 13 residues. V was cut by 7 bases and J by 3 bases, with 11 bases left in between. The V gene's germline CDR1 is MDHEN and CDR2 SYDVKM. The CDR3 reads CASMTPSTDTQYF. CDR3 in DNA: TGTGCCAGCATGACCCCTTCGACAGATACGCAGTATTTT.

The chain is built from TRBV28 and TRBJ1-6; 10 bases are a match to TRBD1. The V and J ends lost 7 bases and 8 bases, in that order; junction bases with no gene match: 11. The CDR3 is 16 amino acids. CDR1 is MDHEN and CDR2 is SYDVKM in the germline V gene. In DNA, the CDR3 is TGTGCCAGCAATAATCCGGGACAGGGGAACTATTCACCCCTCCACTTT. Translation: CASNNPGQGNYSPLHF.

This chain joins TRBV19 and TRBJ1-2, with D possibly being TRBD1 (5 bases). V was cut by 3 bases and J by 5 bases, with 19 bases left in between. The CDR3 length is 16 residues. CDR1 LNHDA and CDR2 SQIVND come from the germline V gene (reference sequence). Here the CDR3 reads CASSIGAGWKRYGYTF. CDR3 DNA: TGTGCCAGTAGTATTGGGGCAGGGTGGAAGAGGTATGGCTACACCTTC.

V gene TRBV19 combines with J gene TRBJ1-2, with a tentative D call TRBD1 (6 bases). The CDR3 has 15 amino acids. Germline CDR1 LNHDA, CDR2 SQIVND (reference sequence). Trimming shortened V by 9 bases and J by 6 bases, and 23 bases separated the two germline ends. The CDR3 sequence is CASSDSLSPVHGYTF. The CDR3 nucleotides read TGTGCCAGCTCGGACAGCTTAAGCCCAGTCCATGGCTACACCTTC.

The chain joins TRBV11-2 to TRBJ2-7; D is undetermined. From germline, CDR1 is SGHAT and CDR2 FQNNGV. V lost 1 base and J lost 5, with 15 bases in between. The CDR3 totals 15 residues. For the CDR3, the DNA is TGTGCCAGCAGCTTAGCCCCTCGTCCTAGGAACGAGCAGTACTTC. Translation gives CASSLAPRPRNEQYF.

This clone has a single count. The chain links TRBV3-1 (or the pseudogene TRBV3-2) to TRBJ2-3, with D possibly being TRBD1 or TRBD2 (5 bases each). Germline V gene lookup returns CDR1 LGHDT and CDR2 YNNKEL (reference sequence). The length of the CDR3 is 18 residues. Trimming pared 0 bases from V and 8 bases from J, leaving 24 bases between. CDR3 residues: CASSQEGFGAGSGRTQYF. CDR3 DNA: TGTGCCAGCAGCCAAGAGGGTTTCGGGGCTGGATCGGGTCGTACGCAGTATTTT.

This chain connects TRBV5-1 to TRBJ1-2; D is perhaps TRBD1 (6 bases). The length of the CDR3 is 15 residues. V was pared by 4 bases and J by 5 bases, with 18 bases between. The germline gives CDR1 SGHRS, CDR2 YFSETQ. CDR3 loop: CASSHRQDSWYGYTF. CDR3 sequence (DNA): TGCGCCAGCAGCCACCGACAGGATTCATGGTATGGCTACACCTTC.

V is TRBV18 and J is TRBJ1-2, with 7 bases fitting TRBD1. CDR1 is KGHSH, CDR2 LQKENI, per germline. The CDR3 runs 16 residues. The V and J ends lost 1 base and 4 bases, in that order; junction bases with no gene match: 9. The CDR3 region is CASSPHGGRGTYGYTF. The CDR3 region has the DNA TGTGCCAGCTCACCACATGGCGGCAGGGGGACCTATGGCTACACCTTC.

The CDR3 sequence: CASSLQRGGHEQFF. The CDR3 nucleotides are TGTGCCAGCAGCTTACAGCGGGGGGGCCATGAGCAGTTCTTC. This chain connects TRBV7-2 to TRBJ2-1, with TRBD2 matching 10 bases. The CDR3 contains 14 residues. V lost 2 bases and J lost 8; bases outside the gene matches: 3. From germline, CDR1 is SGHTA and CDR2 FQGNSA. Full variable domain (rest looked up from reference TRBV7-2 and TRBJ2-1): GAGVSQSPSNKVTEKGKDVELRCDPISGHTALYWYRQSLGQGLEFLIYFQGNSAPDKSGLPSDRFSAERTGGSVSTLTIQRTQQEDSAVYLCASSLQRGGHEQFFGPGTRLTVL.

The CDR3 nucleotides read TGTGCCAGTAGTCCGGGGGTTCAAAACATTCAGTACTTC. Amino acid sequence: CASSPGVQNIQYF. The genes are TRBV19 and TRBJ2-4; the D gene is possibly TRBD2 (6 bases). Germline CDR1 LNHDA, CDR2 SQIVND (reference sequence). The CDR3 loop spans 13 amino acids. Trimming took 5 bases from V and 5 from J, leaving 10 bases between them.

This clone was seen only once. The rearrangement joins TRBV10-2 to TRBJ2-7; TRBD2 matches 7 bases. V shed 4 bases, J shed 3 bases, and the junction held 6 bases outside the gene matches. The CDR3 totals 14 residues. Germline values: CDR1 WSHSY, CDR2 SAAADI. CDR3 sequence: CASSVGGKVYEQYF. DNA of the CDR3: TGCGCCAGCAGTGTCGGGGGGAAGGTCTACGAGCAGTACTTC.

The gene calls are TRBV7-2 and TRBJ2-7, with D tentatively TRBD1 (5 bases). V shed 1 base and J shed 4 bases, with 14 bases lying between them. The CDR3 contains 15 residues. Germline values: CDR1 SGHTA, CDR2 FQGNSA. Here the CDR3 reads CASSLEGQGGYEQYF. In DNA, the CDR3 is TGTGCCAGCAGCTTAGAAGGGCAGGGCGGTTACGAGCAGTACTTC.

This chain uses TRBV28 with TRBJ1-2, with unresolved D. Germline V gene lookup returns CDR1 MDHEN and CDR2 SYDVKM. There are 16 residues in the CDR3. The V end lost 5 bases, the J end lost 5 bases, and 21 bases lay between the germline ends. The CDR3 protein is CASSPLSAGREYGYTF. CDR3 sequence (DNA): TGTGCCAGCAGTCCCCTTAGCGCCGGGAGGGAATATGGCTACACCTTC.

CDR3 bases: TGTGCCAGCAGCGCCGGGACAGGCAGCAATCAGCCCCAGCATTTT. Its translation is CASSAGTGSNQPQHF. The V and J genes are TRBV2 and TRBJ1-5; 8 positions match TRBD1. CDR3 length: 15 amino acids. Germline trimming cut 6 bases from V and 1 base from J; bases unmatched to any gene: 5. Germline CDR1 reads SNHLY; CDR2 reads FYNNEI.

CDR3 sequence (DNA): TGTGCCAGCAGCCGTAACAGGGATAATTCACCCCTCCACTTT. Translated: CASSRNRDNSPLHF. This chain uses TRBV11-2 with TRBJ1-6; D possibly corresponds to TRBD1 (6 bases). Germline CDR1 and CDR2: SGHAT and FQNNGV. The V end lost 5 bases, the J end lost 5 bases, and 10 bases lay between the germline ends. The CDR3 is made up of 14 amino acids.

CDR3 loop: CASSLGGQTYNYGYTF. The DNA for the CDR3 is TGTGCCAGCAGCTTAGGGGGCCAGACATACAACTATGGCTACACCTTC. The chain uses TRBV7-8 and TRBJ1-2, with a tentative D call TRBD1 (5 bases). Trimming stripped 1 base from V and 2 bases from J, with 14 bases between. Germline V CDR1 and CDR2: SGHVS, FQNEAQ. The CDR3 extends over 16 amino acids.

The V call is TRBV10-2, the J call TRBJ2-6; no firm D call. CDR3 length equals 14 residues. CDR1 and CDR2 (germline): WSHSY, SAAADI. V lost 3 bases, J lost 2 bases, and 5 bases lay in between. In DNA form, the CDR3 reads TGCGCCAGCAGTGAAGTGGCTGGGGCCAACGTCCTGACTTTC. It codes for CASSEVAGANVLTF.

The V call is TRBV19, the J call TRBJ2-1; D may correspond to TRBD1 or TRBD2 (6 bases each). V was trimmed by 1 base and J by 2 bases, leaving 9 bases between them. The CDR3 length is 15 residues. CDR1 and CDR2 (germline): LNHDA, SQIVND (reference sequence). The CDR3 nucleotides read TGTGCCAGTAGTATAGGTGGGGGGCCCTACAATGAGCAGTTCTTC. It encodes CASSIGGGPYNEQFF.